These T cell receptor beta chains were read from a single sample in a study of blood T cell repertoires in COVID-19. Some clones are missing from TCRdb's copy, which holds only in-frame ones; the method was immunoSEQ multiplex PCR. In the table there are tens of thousands of clones, about four fifths of which are singletons. Sequenced sample: peripheral blood. All receptors come from a man aged 45-65 years with COVID-19, enrolled during active disease. CDR3s include the opening cysteine and the closing phenylalanine or tryptophan. D genes are given only for firm matches.

d_call,v_call,j_call,cdr3_aa,cdr3_nt
TRBD1,TRBV27,TRBJ1-6,CASRTGVSPLHF,TGTGCCAGCCGGACAGGGGTCTCACCCCTCCACTTT
TRBD1,TRBV24-1,TRBJ2-7,CATFRPDRGPYEQYF,TGTGCCACCTTCAGGCCGGACAGGGGGCCCTACGAGCAGTACTTC
.,TRBV10-1,TRBJ2-3,CASNFRDKERDTQYF,TGCGCCAGCAATTTCCGGGACAAAGAGAGGGATACGCAGTATTTT
.,TRBV6-1,TRBJ2-1,CASSEVVDNEQFF,TGTGCCAGCAGTGAAGTAGTGGACAATGAGCAGTTCTTC
.,TRBV7-9,TRBJ1-3,CASSLGDFSGNTIYF,TGTGCCAGCAGCTTAGGAGACTTCTCTGGAAACACCATATATTTT
TRBD1,TRBV5-1,TRBJ2-3,CASSLEVGGITQYF,TGCGCCAGCAGCTTGGAGGTAGGGGGCATTACGCAGTATTTT
.,TRBV5-1,TRBJ1-1,CASSLRGGTKDRTEAFF,TGCGCCAGCAGCTTACGGGGGGGAACTAAGGACAGAACTGAAGCTTTCTTT
.,TRBV9,TRBJ1-2,CASISPNYGYTF,TGTGCCAGCATTTCTCCTAACTATGGCTACACCTTC
TRBD2,TRBV7-6,TRBJ2-1,CASSQGRGTDEQFF,TGTGCCAGCAGCCAAGGGCGGGGGACCGATGAGCAGTTCTTC
.,TRBV3-1/TRBV3-2,TRBJ2-5,CASSQDSGATQYF,TGTGCCAGCAGCCAAGATTCAGGGGCAACCCAGTACTTC
TRBD1,TRBV12-3/TRBV12-4,TRBJ2-7,CASSSDRSYEQYF,TGTGCCAGCAGCTCGGACAGGTCCTACGAGCAGTACTTC